The rows below give T cell receptor beta chains drawn from one sample of a study of CD8 T cells in Susac syndrome. From the immunoSEQ multiplex PCR reads, TCRdb called clonotypes with MiXCR, one entry per CDR3 protein. This sample has fewer than 80,000 distinct CDR3 sequences, with roughly 94% found just once. The sequencing input was CD8+ T cells from PBMCs. All receptors come from a human donor with Susac syndrome. The CDR3 runs from the conserved cysteine through the conserved F or W. D genes are given only for firm matches. Expanded clones are given a class, and other clones once, few, many or no size at all.

J gene,D gene,V gene,clone size,CDR3 DNA,CDR3 protein
TRBJ2-2,-,TRBV7-9,once,TGTGCCAGCGGGCATAGCGAGAAACAGAGCGGGGAGCTGTTTTTT,CASGHSEKQSGELFF
TRBJ2-5,-,TRBV12-3/TRBV12-4,-,TGTGCCAGCAGTTTTTTGCAGGGCGCGGGAGAGACCCAGTACTTC,CASSFLQGAGETQYF
TRBJ2-3,TRBD2,TRBV11-2,-,TGTGCCAGCAGCACACGTCCGGGACTAAGCACAGATACGCAGTATTTT,CASSTRPGLSTDTQYF
TRBJ1-1,TRBD1,TRBV4-3,-,TGCGCCAGCGTCCGGGGACAGGGGGAGGCCGAAGCTTTCTTT,CASVRGQGEAEAFF
TRBJ2-3,-,TRBV24-1,-,TGTGCCACCAGTGCGTTAACCACAGATACGCAGTATTTT,CATSALTTDTQYF
TRBJ2-7,-,TRBV21-1,-,TGTGCCAGCAGCAAAGGGCGGATGGCAGGGTCCAATAGCGAGCAGTACTTC,CASSKGRMAGSNSEQYF
TRBJ2-1,-,TRBV28,-,TGTGCCAGCAGAGCAGGGCCTGAGCAGTTCTTC,CASRAGPEQFF
TRBJ2-7,-,TRBV9,once,TGTGCCAGCAGCGAGGGACACCGATCCGAGCAGTACTTC,CASSEGHRSEQYF
TRBJ2-7,-,TRBV11-2,-,TGTGCCAGCAGCTTAGTTCCAGGGAAGGACGAGCAGTACTTC,CASSLVPGKDEQYF
TRBJ2-1,-,TRBV7-9,-,TGTGCCACATCAGGGCAGAGCTCCTACAATGAGCAGTTCTTC,CATSGQSSYNEQFF
TRBJ2-6,-,TRBV28,-,TGTGCCTCTATGGGGTTTTCGAGCTCTGGGGCCAACGTCCTGACTTTC,CASMGFSSSGANVLTF
TRBJ2-5,-,TRBV20-1,-,TGCAGTGTTGTGAATAGAGGGACTCAAGAGACCCAGTACTTC,CSVVNRGTQETQYF
TRBJ2-1,-,TRBV15,-,TGTGCCACCAGCGCCGGGTTGGGGGATAATGAGCAGTTCTTC,CATSAGLGDNEQFF
TRBJ2-3,-,TRBV6-5,-,TGTGCCAGCAGCTTAGACCAAGAGGTAGATACGCAGTATTTT,CASSLDQEVDTQYF
TRBJ2-7,TRBD1,TRBV7-9,-,TGTGCCAGCAGCTTAGGGGACAGGGGGAAATACGAGCAGTACTTC,CASSLGDRGKYEQYF
TRBJ2-2,-,TRBV27,-,TGTGCCAGCAGCCCTGAATATCCAGGGCGGAACACCGGGGAGCTGTTTTTT,CASSPEYPGRNTGELFF
TRBJ1-2,-,TRBV27,-,TGTGCCAGCAGTTTAACGTGGAGCTACACCTTC,CASSLTWSYTF
TRBJ2-7,-,TRBV12-5,-,TGTGCTAGTTTCGCAGGTGCCGAGCAGTACTTC,CASFAGAEQYF
TRBJ1-2,-,TRBV29-1,-,TGCAGCGTTGGGGGGGGAAACCACTATGGCTACACCTTC,CSVGGGNHYGYTF
TRBJ2-7,-,TRBV6-5,-,TGTGCCAGCAGTTATTCAGGGATACACGAGCAGTACTTC,CASSYSGIHEQYF
TRBJ1-5,-,TRBV6-2/TRBV6-3,-,TGTGCCAGCAGTTACGGCAATCAGCCCCAGCATTTT,CASSYGNQPQHF
TRBJ1-1,-,TRBV13,-,TGTGCCAGCAATTTAGTGGGACACATCCCTGAAGCTTTCTTT,CASNLVGHIPEAFF
TRBJ1-2,-,TRBV27,-,TGTGCCAGCAGTTCCTCTACCCGGAACTATGGCTACACCTTC,CASSSSTRNYGYTF
TRBJ1-1,-,TRBV19,-,TGTGCCAGTAGTATAGTGGACTCCCCCGCCACTGAAGCTTTCTTT,CASSIVDSPATEAFF
TRBJ2-7,TRBD1,TRBV9,-,TGTGCCAGCAGCCCCTCGACAGGGGCCTACGAGCAGTACTTC,CASSPSTGAYEQYF
TRBJ2-1,TRBD2,TRBV11-2,-,TGTGCCAGCAGCTCACGGAGCGGGGGGGCCGCATACAATGAGCAGTTCTTC,CASSSRSGGAAYNEQFF
TRBJ1-5,-,TRBV6-2/TRBV6-3,-,TGTGCCAGCAGTTACAGTTGGAGCAATCAGCCCCAGCATTTT,CASSYSWSNQPQHF
TRBJ1-1,-,TRBV14,-,TGTGCCAGCAGTCCACACCAGGGATTTGAAGCTTTCTTT,CASSPHQGFEAFF
TRBJ1-2,TRBD1,TRBV9,-,TGTGCCAGCAGCGCCCGGGACAGGGTATATGGCTACACCTTC,CASSARDRVYGYTF
TRBJ1-2,TRBD1,TRBV20-1,-,TGCAGTGCTAGAAACGACAGGGGGCATGGCTACACCTTC,CSARNDRGHGYTF
TRBJ1-3,-,TRBV27,-,TGTGCCAGCAGTTTGGGCAGGAGGGATGGACTGACGGGAAACACCATATATTTT,CASSLGRRDGLTGNTIYF
TRBJ2-5,-,TRBV24-1,-,TGTGCCACCACCGGGGGTAGAGCAGAGACCCAGTACTTC,CATTGGRAETQYF
TRBJ2-2,TRBD1,TRBV7-9,-,TGTGCCAGCAGCCACCCACAGGGGGCCTCCGGGGAGCTGTTTTTT,CASSHPQGASGELFF
TRBJ2-7,-,TRBV16,-,TGTGCCAGCAGCCCTACCGGGAGCACCTACGAGCAGTACTTC,CASSPTGSTYEQYF
TRBJ1-2,-,TRBV3-1,-,TGTGCCAGCAGCCAAGTCCGAAGGCAGGGCCCGTCGCTGGACTATGGCTACACCTTC,CASSQVRRQGPSLDYGYTF
TRBJ2-7,TRBD1,TRBV14,-,TGTGCCAGCACTTCCGGGACAGACAATTACGAGCAGTACTTC,CASTSGTDNYEQYF
TRBJ1-1,-,TRBV2,-,TGTGCCAGCACGGTAGAGAACACTGAAGCTTTCTTT,CASTVENTEAFF
TRBJ1-6,TRBD1,TRBV20-1,-,TGCAGTGTTCAGACAGGGACTAATTCACCCCTCCACTTT,CSVQTGTNSPLHF
TRBJ2-3,-,TRBV20-1,-,TGCAGTGCTAGAGATGGCGGAAGCACAGATACGCAGTATTTT,CSARDGGSTDTQYF
TRBJ2-2,-,TRBV7-9,-,TGTGCCAGCAGCCGTAGGGAGACCACCGGGGAGCTGTTTTTT,CASSRRETTGELFF
TRBJ1-1,-,TRBV19,-,TGTGCCAGTAGTACCTTGAACACTGAAGCTTTCTTT,CASSTLNTEAFF
TRBJ1-1,TRBD1,TRBV6-4,-,TGTGCCAGCAGAGGACAGGGTGAAGCTTTCTTT,CASRGQGEAFF
TRBJ2-2,-,TRBV12-3/TRBV12-4,-,TGTGCCAGCAGGGACGGGAACACCGGGGAGCTGTTTTTT,CASRDGNTGELFF
TRBJ2-5,-,TRBV6-5,-,TGTGCCAGCAGCCCCCGGGTCCAAGAGACCCAGTACTTC,CASSPRVQETQYF
TRBJ2-5,TRBD1,TRBV2,-,TGTGCCAGCAGTGAGACAGGGGAAGAGACCCAGTACTTC,CASSETGEETQYF
TRBJ1-2,TRBD1,TRBV4-3,-,TGCGCCAGCAGCCAATATCATGCCGGGACAGCAGTCTATGGCTACACCTTC,CASSQYHAGTAVYGYTF
TRBJ2-1,TRBD2,TRBV4-1,-,TGCGCCAGCAGCCAAGATCAGGGACTAGCTAGGGAGCAGTTCTTC,CASSQDQGLAREQFF
TRBJ1-1,-,TRBV5-6,-,TGTGCCAGCAGCTGGAGGGGCGACACTGAAGCTTTCTTT,CASSWRGDTEAFF
TRBJ2-1,TRBD1,TRBV12-3/TRBV12-4,-,TGTGCCAGCACCCCGGACAGGGGGTGGAATGAGCAGTTCTTC,CASTPDRGWNEQFF
TRBJ2-5,TRBD2,TRBV14,once,TGTGCCAGCAGCCAAGATGGACTAGCGAGACAAGAGACCCAGTACTTC,CASSQDGLARQETQYF
TRBJ1-2,-,TRBV20-1,-,TGCAGTGGTCGGGGTGGGCTGGGAGGCTACACCTTC,CSGRGGLGGYTF